These T cell receptor beta chains were read from a single sample in a study of T cell repertoires in cytomegalovirus infection. For these receptors, no antigen is known. TCRdb reanalysed the reads using MiXCR and keeps one entry per CDR3 protein. The sample records 200,000 or so distinct CDR3 sequences, around 35% being singletons. The input for sequencing was CD8+ T cells from cultured PBMCs, taken from culture after CMV antigen stimulation. Receptors were obtained from a human donor in good health (CMV status not recorded). Some clones in this sample may be carry-over from other donors' samples. Each CDR3 is given with its conserved first and last residue. The D gene is left open where the match is weak. Clone size is given for some rows only: seen once, a few or many times, or a class if the clone is expanded.

>TRBJ1-2|TRBV9|-|few
TGTGCCAGCACCAGGGGAGCCGAGGCTAACTATGGCTACACCTTC
CASTRGAEANYGYTF
>TRBJ2-7|TRBV11-1|-|many
TGTGCCAGCAGCTTAGAAGGGTTAGGATCCGAGCAGTACTTC
CASSLEGLGSEQYF
>TRBJ2-1|TRBV7-8|TRBD2|many
TGTGCCAGCAGCTTAGGGCGGGAGGGCCTCTATAGTGAGCAGTTCTTC
CASSLGREGLYSEQFF
>TRBJ1-1|TRBV25-1|TRBD1|few
TGTGCCAGCGGGGACCCGGGACAGACCACTGAAGCTTTCTTT
CASGDPGQTTEAFF
>TRBJ1-1|TRBV11-2|-|-
TGTGCCAGCAGCTTAGTGTCGGAACCTGAAGCTTTCTTT
CASSLVSEPEAFF
>TRBJ1-6|TRBV4-1|-|-
TGCGCCAGCAGCCAAACTCGTTCTGAAGGTTCACCCCTCCACTTT
CASSQTRSEGSPLHF
>TRBJ2-3|TRBV12-3/TRBV12-4|TRBD2|-
TGTGCCAGCAGTTTAACGTGGGGACTAGGCGCAGATACGCAGTATTTT
CASSLTWGLGADTQYF
>TRBJ2-7|TRBV19|-|few
TGTGCCAGTAGCCCACGACCTACCTACGAGCAGTACTTC
CASSPRPTYEQYF
>TRBJ2-4|TRBV7-2|-|few
TGTGCCAGCAGCTTCCCGAGGGGGGGACGAAACATTCAGTACTTC
CASSFPRGGRNIQYF
>TRBJ2-3|TRBV2|TRBD2|-
TGTGCCAGATTTAGCGGGGGGGCAAGTGGAGATACGCAGTATTTT
CARFSGGASGDTQYF
>TRBJ2-3|TRBV20-1|-|-
TGCAGTGCTAGCACCCGGGTGGTTCCAGATACGCAGTATTTT
CSASTRVVPDTQYF
>TRBJ1-1|TRBV27|-|-
TGTGCCAGCGGCCGGGGGACTGAAGCTTTCTTT
CASGRGTEAFF
>TRBJ2-2|TRBV5-6|TRBD1|-
TGTGCCAGCAGCTTGGTCTCGGGGACAGTGGACGCCGGGGAGCTGTTTTTT
CASSLVSGTVDAGELFF
>TRBJ2-1|TRBV27|-|-
TGTGCCAGCAGTTTTTCGCCGGGACTCCGCAAGAATGAGCAGTTCTTC
CASSFSPGLRKNEQFF
>TRBJ1-2|TRBV27|-|-
TGTGCCAGCAGTTTGGGGGGACAAAGAAACTATGGCTACACCTTC
CASSLGGQRNYGYTF
>TRBJ2-3|TRBV27|TRBD2|few
TGTGCCAGCAGTTTATCGGTAGCGGGAGGCACAGATACGCAGTATTTT
CASSLSVAGGTDTQYF
>TRBJ2-1|TRBV7-8|-|few
TGTGCCAGCAGCTTAGGGACAGCTTTAAACTACAATGAGCAGTTCTTC
CASSLGTALNYNEQFF
>TRBJ2-7|TRBV7-8|-|-
TGTGCCAGCAGCTTCTACAGGGATCGCTACGAGCAGTACTTC
CASSFYRDRYEQYF
>TRBJ2-1|TRBV12-3/TRBV12-4|-|-
TGTGCCAGCAGTTTTGAGGGGGATGAGCAGTTCTTC
CASSFEGDEQFF
>TRBJ2-7|TRBV28|TRBD1|-
TGTGCCAGCAGTACACCCGTCGGCCAGGGACAGGTCTACGAGCAGTACTTC
CASSTPVGQGQVYEQYF
>TRBJ2-1|TRBV7-6|-|-
TGTGCCAGCGGGAACAATGAGCAGTTCTTC
CASGNNEQFF
>TRBJ1-1|TRBV6-5|-|-
TGTGCCAGCGGAGCGGACAGACTGAACACTGAAGCTTTCTTT
CASGADRLNTEAFF
>TRBJ1-5|TRBV6-5|TRBD1|few
TGTGCCAGCAGTCGTCGGGACAGGGGGCGAAATCAGCCCCAGCATTTT
CASSRRDRGRNQPQHF
>TRBJ2-5|TRBV20-1|-|few
TGCAGTGCTAGAGAGGGCAGATTAGAGACCCAGTACTTC
CSAREGRLETQYF
>TRBJ1-2|TRBV20-1|-|-
TGCAGTGCTAGTCCCCACCCGTACCCAGGAAACTATGGCTACACCTTC
CSASPHPYPGNYGYTF
>TRBJ1-2|TRBV7-9|TRBD1|many
TGTGCCAGCAGCACCAAGGACAGGGGGCGCGATGGAAACTATGGCTACACCTTC
CASSTKDRGRDGNYGYTF
>TRBJ1-2|TRBV6-4|-|few
TGTGCCAGCAGTGATTCCGGGACTTCGATCCATGGCTACACCTTC
CASSDSGTSIHGYTF
>TRBJ2-1|TRBV7-9|TRBD2|-
TGTGCCAGCAGCTTGGTAGCGGGAAATGAGCAGTTCTTC
CASSLVAGNEQFF
>TRBJ2-1|TRBV10-2|-|few
TGCGCCAGCAGGCCCGGGACGGATTACAATGAGCAGTTCTTC
CASRPGTDYNEQFF
>TRBJ1-2|TRBV12-3/TRBV12-4|-|few
TGTGCCAGCAGTCCCATCGACAGTAACTATGGCTACACCTTC
CASSPIDSNYGYTF
>TRBJ2-1|TRBV2|-|-
TGTGCCAGCCCTGGGTCAGGGGGGGGGAATGAGCAGTTCTTC
CASPGSGGGNEQFF
>TRBJ1-1|TRBV7-9|-|few
TGTGCCAGCAGCTTAGCTAGGACAGTTGGGGGAGCTTTCTTT
CASSLARTVGGAFF
>TRBJ2-3|TRBV7-3|-|few
TGTGCCAGCAGCTCGCCGGGTGGGGGCACAGATACGCAGTATTTT
CASSSPGGGTDTQYF
>TRBJ1-2|TRBV20-1|-|-
TGCAGTGCTAGAGCGAGGAACTATGGCTACACCTTC
CSARARNYGYTF
>TRBJ2-5|TRBV7-6|-|-
TGTGCCAGCAGCTTAGGCAGGGGAGGCCAAGAGACCCAGTACTTC
CASSLGRGGQETQYF
>TRBJ2-1|TRBV24-1|-|-
TGTGCCACCAGTGATCCCTCAGAGGGCCGGGCAAATGAGCAGTTCTTC
CATSDPSEGRANEQFF
>TRBJ2-7|TRBV4-2|TRBD2|few
TGTGCCAGCAGCCAAGATGAGACTAGCGGGACCTACGAGCAGTACTTC
CASSQDETSGTYEQYF
>TRBJ2-7|TRBV19|-|-
TGTGCCAGTAGTATCGACAGAACCTACGAGCAGTACTTC
CASSIDRTYEQYF
>TRBJ2-7|TRBV14|-|-
TGTGCCAGCAGCCAAAGTCGGGACGAGCAGTACTTC
CASSQSRDEQYF
>TRBJ2-5|TRBV7-6|-|few
TGTGCCAGCAGCTTAGATACTCAAGAGACCCAGTACTTC
CASSLDTQETQYF
>TRBJ1-5|TRBV7-2|-|few
TGTGCCAGCAGCTCCAGGGAGGGGGATGGTCAGCCCCAGCATTTT
CASSSREGDGQPQHF
>TRBJ2-3|TRBV2|TRBD1|-
TGTGCCAGCAGTGAAAATCCGGGACAGGTGGCGGATACGCAGTATTTT
CASSENPGQVADTQYF
>TRBJ2-3|TRBV29-1|TRBD1|-
TGCAGCGTTGTGGGGACAGGGTCCCCAGATACGCAGTATTTT
CSVVGTGSPDTQYF